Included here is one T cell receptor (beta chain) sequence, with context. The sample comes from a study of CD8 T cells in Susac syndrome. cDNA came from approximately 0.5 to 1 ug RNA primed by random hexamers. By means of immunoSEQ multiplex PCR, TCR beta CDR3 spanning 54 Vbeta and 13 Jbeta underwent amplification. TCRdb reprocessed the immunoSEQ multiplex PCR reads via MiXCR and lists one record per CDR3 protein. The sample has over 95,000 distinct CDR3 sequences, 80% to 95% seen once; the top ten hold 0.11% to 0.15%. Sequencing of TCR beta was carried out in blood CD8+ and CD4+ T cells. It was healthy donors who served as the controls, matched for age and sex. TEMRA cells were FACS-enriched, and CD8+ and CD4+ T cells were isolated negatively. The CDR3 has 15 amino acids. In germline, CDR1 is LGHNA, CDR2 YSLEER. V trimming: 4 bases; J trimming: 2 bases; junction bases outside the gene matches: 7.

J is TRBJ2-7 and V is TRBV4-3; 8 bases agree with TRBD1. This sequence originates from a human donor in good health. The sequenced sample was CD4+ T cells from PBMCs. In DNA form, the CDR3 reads TGCGCCAGCAGCCCCCGCGGACAGGGACCCTACGAGCAGTACTTC. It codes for CASSPRGQGPYEQYF.